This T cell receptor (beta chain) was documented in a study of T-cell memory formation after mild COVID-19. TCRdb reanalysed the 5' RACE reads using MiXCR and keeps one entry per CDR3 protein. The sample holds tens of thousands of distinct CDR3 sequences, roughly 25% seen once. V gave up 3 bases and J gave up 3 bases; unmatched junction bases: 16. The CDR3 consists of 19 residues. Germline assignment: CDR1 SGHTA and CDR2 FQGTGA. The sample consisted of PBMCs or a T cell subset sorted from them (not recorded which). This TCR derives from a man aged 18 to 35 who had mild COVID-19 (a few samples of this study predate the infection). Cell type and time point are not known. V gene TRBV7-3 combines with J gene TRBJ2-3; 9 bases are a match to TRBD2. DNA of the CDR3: TGTGCCAGCAGCTTTAAACCCTCGCCCAGCGGGGGGATTACAGATACGCAGTATTTT. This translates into CASSFKPSPSGGITDTQYF. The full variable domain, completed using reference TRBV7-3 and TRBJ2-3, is GAGVSQTPSNKVTEKGKYVELRCDPISGHTALYWYRQSLGQGPEFLIYFQGTGAADDSGLPNDRFFAVRPEGSVSTLKIQRTERGDSAVYLCASSFKPSPSGGITDTQYFGPGTRLTVL.